This TCR beta chain stems from a study of CD8+ T cells in alopecia areata. Study observations and caveats: Tofacitinib significantly lowered scalp clonality and expanded CD8+ clones among the top 100. Many of the expanded lesional clones endured in scalp and blood while on tofacitinib.

cDNA serving as the sequencing template came from extracted, reverse transcribed RNA. TCRdb's table, derived via immunoSEQ multiplex PCR, lists solely in-frame clones and lacks some. This table has 200,000 to 250,000 clones, approximately 72% appearing once. As regards this clone: Its antigen remains unknown.

V gave up 4 bases and J gave up 0 bases; unmatched junction bases: 8. Germline-derived CDR1 and CDR2 are GTSNPN and SVGIG (reference sequence). The CDR3 is 15 amino acids. Indicated treatment: oral pan-JAK inhibitor, 5-10 mg twice daily. The sample consisted of CD4+ T cells sorted from blood, taken at week 44, from a patient treated with tofacitinib. The clonotype comes from a human donor with alopecia areata. The chain has TRBV30 and TRBJ1-1; 7 bases match TRBD1. The CDR3 reads CAWMYPGTVNTEAFF. The CDR3 DNA reads TGTGCCTGGATGTACCCCGGGACAGTGAACACTGAAGCTTTCTTT.